This T cell receptor (beta chain) was documented in a study of OX40 agonist ivuxolimab in advanced cancers. For context, the study as a whole: The costimulatory receptor OX40 (CD134) was targeted by ivuxolimab, a fully human IgG2 agonistic monoclonal antibody. Peripheral TCRbeta sequencing aimed to test whether ivuxolimab altered TCR sequence diversity and caused clonal T-cell expansion. Patients were allowed to have had prior anti-PD-1, anti-PD-L1 or anti-CTLA-4 therapy, and around 40% of the dose-escalation patients had previously received checkpoint inhibitors. Partial responses occurred in three dose-escalation patients, of whom one had hepatocellular carcinoma and two had cutaneous melanoma. Of the 50 to 55 dose-escalation patients, hepatocellular carcinoma was present in 19, melanoma in some 15, renal cell carcinoma in 9 and head and neck cancer in 9. Intravenous ivuxolimab was administered to patients every 2 weeks at six dose levels: 0.01, 0.1, 0.3, 1.5, 3 and 10 mg/kg. In the dose-escalation cohort, around four fifths of patients were male, and the mean age was approximately 60 years with a range of about 20 to 79. The paper describes the monotherapy dose-escalation part (N ≈ 52 patients) of the phase I trial of ivuxolimab. Results the study describes overall, beyond this receptor: After ivuxolimab, more expanded clones were found on average in CD8+ T cells than in CD4+ T cells. In the 0.1-3.0 mg/kg groups, partial responders were among the patients with the lowest normalized peripheral clonal expansion, particularly in CD8+ T cells. At doses of 0.1 to 3.0 mg/kg, clonal expansion of both CD4+ and CD8+ T cells in blood was seen between baseline and week 6. Antigen specificity was not determined for the clonally expanded peripheral T cells. Low levels of normalized T-cell clonal expansion were also shown by some nonresponding patients.

For sequencing of the TCRbeta CDR3 region, genomic DNA was extracted from the sorted cells. TCRbeta CDR3 regions were sequenced using the immunoSEQ Assay. The table comes from immuneACCESS by way of TCRdb, which keeps in-frame sequences with V and J called. Part of the clones is missing from these tables; in studies checked, under half for an unresolved V gene and the rest for unknown reasons. The sample records around 75,000 clones, roughly 86% of which are singletons. More than 2.5% of the sample is in the top ten clones. Its CDR3 holds 14 amino acids, cysteine through phenylalanine. Only the CDR3 portion is preserved as DNA: 42 bases, with reading frame beginning at the first base. According to the germline V gene, CDR1 reads SGHVS and CDR2 reads FNYEAQ. V was cut back by 5 bases and J by 1 base, leaving a gap of 11 bases between them. Patients with a history of autoimmune disease or receiving systemic immunosuppression were excluded from the trial. Peripheral blood for TCR sequencing was drawn from every dose cohort at baseline, at cycle 4 day 1 and at cycle 7 day 1. Samples were obtained from an open-label, multicenter, first-in-human phase I dose-escalation trial of ivuxolimab. Adults with locally advanced or metastatic head and neck squamous cell, hepatocellular, melanoma or renal cell carcinoma were enrolled in the trial. Before TCR sequencing, CD4+ T cells and CD8+ T cells were sorted from peripheral blood as separate populations.

For this clone: What antigen it recognizes has not been identified. The record has no base qualities; no much larger clone is one base away.

This sequence originates from an adult with an advanced solid tumor such as melanoma, head and neck, liver or kidney cancer. The chain links TRBV7-6 with TRBJ1-1; a tentative D match to TRBD1 spans 5 bases. This specimen was CD4+ or CD8+ T cells sorted from blood, taken in a trial of the OX40 agonist ivuxolimab. The CDR3 region has the sequence CASSPLGPNTEAFF. The bases are TGTGCCAGCAGCCCCCTGGGGCCGAACACTGAAGCTTTCTTT.